This T cell receptor beta chain was obtained from a study of blood T cell repertoires in COVID-19. Across the whole study: In each case, the material was cDNA or gDNA derived from T cells, B-cell-depleted T cells, or PBMCs.

This clone has a single count. Trimming took 5 bases from V and 7 from J, leaving 14 bases between them. Germline V CDR1 and CDR2: GTSNPN, SVGIG (reference sequence). This CDR3 contains 13 residues. Libraries were prepared by immunoSEQ multiplex PCR; TCRdb keeps only in-frame clonotypes and omits some of them. Seen here are some 270,000 clones, about four fifths observed once, and the top ten hold approximately 14%. V gene TRBV30 combines with J gene TRBJ2-2; D uncertain. This TCR came from a person aged 65 to 85 with COVID-19, enrolled during active disease. The sequenced sample was peripheral blood. Here the CDR3 reads CAWGDIPLGELFF. Written as DNA, the CDR3 is TGTGCCTGGGGAGACATACCTCTCGGGGAGCTGTTTTTT.